The T cell receptor (beta chain) under discussion was sequenced for a study of spatial heterogeneity in lung cancer (dated 2019 in TCRdb). In the study overall: Beta-chain transcripts were consistently detected in greater numbers than alpha-chain transcripts, which likely reflected higher beta-chain transcript abundance. In the raw uncorrected reads, each unique combination of TCR and UMI appeared more than ten times on average. In non-small cell lung cancer, the study made a quantitative comparison of TCR alpha and beta repertoires among multiple tumor regions, matched nontumor lung and blood. Nonsynonymous mutation counts, determined by whole-exome sequencing of tumor tissue, were related to features of the TCR repertoire. At surgery, over 200 tumor regions, almost 65 matched nontumor lung samples and 50 to 60 PBMC samples were TCR-sequenced for both alpha and beta chains.

Per the publication, the time point label means: sample taken at primary tumor resection. Whole RNA extracted from tumor and nontumor lung tissue, or from cryopreserved PBMC samples, was used for TCR sequencing without cell sorting. Donors were 72 patients with early-stage, untreated non-small cell lung cancer from the lung TRACERx cohort. Only patients for whom sufficient RNA was available from at least two tumor regions were selected for TCR sequencing. Trimming takes 4 bases from V and 6 bases from J, and the germline ends sit 7 bases apart. Per the germline V gene, ENHRY is the CDR1 and SYGVKD is the CDR2. The CDR3, from cysteine to phenylalanine, totals 11 residues. Of the read, only the CDR3 DNA is kept; its 33 bases are in frame from base 1. The library came from 5' RACE. TCRdb lists the instrument as NextSeq 500. To allow correction of PCR and sequencing errors, the TCR library protocol tagged every TCR cDNA molecule with a unique molecular identifier. As for the authors' bioinformatics: TCR identification, UMI-based error correction and CDR3 extraction were performed with Decombinator tools. Expanded TCRs were defined as those above a frequency of 2 per 1,000, corresponding to the top 1% of the tumor frequency distribution. Renyi diversity was calculated using the R vegan package after each repertoire was subsampled 100 times to 5,000 TCRs. CDR3 similarity networks were built from amino acid triplet string-kernel similarity, connecting CDR3s with pairwise similarity above 0.82. TCRdb cleaned the public reads at Q25 with fastp, built clones with MiXCR and kept in-frame beta chains. Entries that share a CDR3 protein sequence are merged under the most common genes and DNA. The V and J calls, along with clone size, are taken from TCRdb and not from the paper's own processing. Across this sample there are some 70,000 distinct CDR3 sequences, with more than 10% seen only once. The ten largest account for more than 7% of the sample.

To note about this clonotype: Its recognized antigen is unknown. No base qualities exist here, and no much larger clone lies one base off it.

General findings and caveats noted by the study authors: Ubiquitous expanded tumor TCRs were detected in blood more often at tumor resection than at routine follow-up. Confirming at a functional level the hypothesis that regional TCRs recognize regional mutations was considered to require additional single-cell paired TCR alpha and beta sequencing.

Recombination linked TRBV10-3 to TRBJ2-7; the best D guess is TRBD2, with 5 bases matching. The sequence was collected from a male donor with early-stage non-small cell lung cancer. The sequenced sample was PBMCs, obtained at surgery. The CDR3 reads CAISAGVEQYF. The DNA reads as follows: TGTGCCATCAGTGCCGGGGTCGAGCAGTACTTC.